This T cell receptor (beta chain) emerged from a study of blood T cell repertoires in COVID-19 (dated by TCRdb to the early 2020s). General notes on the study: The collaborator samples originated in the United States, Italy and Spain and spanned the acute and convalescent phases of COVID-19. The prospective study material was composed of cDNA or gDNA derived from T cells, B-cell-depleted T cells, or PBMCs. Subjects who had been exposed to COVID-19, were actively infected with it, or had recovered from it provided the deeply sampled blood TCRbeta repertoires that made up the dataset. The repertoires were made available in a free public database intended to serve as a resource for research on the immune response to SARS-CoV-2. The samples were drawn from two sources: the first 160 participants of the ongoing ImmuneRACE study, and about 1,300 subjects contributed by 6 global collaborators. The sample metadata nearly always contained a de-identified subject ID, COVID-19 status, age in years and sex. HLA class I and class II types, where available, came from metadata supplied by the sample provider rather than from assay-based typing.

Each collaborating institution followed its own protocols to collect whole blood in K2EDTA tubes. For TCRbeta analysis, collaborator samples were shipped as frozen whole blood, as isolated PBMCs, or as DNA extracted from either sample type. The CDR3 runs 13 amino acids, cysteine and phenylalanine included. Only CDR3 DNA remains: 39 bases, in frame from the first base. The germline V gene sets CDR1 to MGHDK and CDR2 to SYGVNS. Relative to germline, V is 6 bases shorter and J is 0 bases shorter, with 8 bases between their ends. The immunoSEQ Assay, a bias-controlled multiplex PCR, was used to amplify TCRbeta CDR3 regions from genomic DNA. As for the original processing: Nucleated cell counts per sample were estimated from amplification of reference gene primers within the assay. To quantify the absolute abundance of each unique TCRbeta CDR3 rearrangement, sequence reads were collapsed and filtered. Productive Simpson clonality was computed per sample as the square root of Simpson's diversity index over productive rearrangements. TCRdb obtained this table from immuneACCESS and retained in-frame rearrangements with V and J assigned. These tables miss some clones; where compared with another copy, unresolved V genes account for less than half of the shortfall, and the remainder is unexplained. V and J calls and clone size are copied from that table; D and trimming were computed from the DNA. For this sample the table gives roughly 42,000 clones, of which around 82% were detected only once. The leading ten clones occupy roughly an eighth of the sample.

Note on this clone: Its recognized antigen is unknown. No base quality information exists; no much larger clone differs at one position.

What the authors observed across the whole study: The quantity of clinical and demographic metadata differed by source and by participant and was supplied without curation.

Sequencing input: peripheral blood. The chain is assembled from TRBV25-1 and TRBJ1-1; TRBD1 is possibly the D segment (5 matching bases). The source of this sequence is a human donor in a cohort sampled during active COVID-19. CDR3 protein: CASRAGVNTEAFF. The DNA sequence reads TGTGCCAGCAGGGCGGGGGTGAACACTGAAGCTTTCTTT.